One sample yielded the 9 T cell receptor beta chains listed below, sequenced in a study of T-cell reconstitution after alpha-beta-depleted transplantation in children. Unique molecular identifiers were built into the TCRbeta library. TCRdb analysed the PCR reads with MiXCR anew, one entry per CDR3 protein. The repertoire includes about 580,000 distinct CDR3 sequences, approximately 30% of them detected once, and under 45% sits in the top ten. The starting material was PBMCs, obtained before TCRalphabeta/CD19-depleted stem cell transplant. The receptors come from a boy younger than two with Wiskott-Aldrich syndrome, due to receive a stem cell transplant.

This clonotype was detected once. This chain connects TRBV19 to TRBJ2-7, with D possibly being TRBD2 (6 bases). V was cut by 3 bases and J by 1 base, with 13 bases left in between. Germline-derived CDR1 and CDR2 are LNHDA and SQIVND (reference sequence). This CDR3 comprises 15 residues. DNA of the CDR3: TGTGCCAGTAGTATCGCCGGGACTGGTTCCTACGAGCAGTACTTC. It codes for CASSIAGTGSYEQYF. The whole variable domain, filled in from reference TRBV19 and TRBJ2-7, reads DGGITQSPKYLFRKEGQNVTLSCEQNLNHDAMYWYRQDPGQGLRLIYYSQIVNDFQKGDIAEGYSVSREKKESFPLTVTSAQKNPTAFYLCASSIAGTGSYEQYFGPGTRLTVT.

The chain recombines TRBV5-1 with TRBJ1-2, with unresolved D. CDR1 is SGHRS and CDR2 is YFSETQ in the germline V gene. CDR3 size: 14 residues. V dropped 5 bases and J dropped 4 bases, with 15 bases sitting between them. The chain's CDR3 is CASRLNDRSYGYTF. DNA for the CDR3: TGCGCCAGCAGGTTGAACGACCGCAGCTATGGCTACACCTTC.

This clonotype was observed once. The rearrangement links TRBV7-8 to TRBJ2-1; TRBD2 matches 10 bases. The length of the CDR3 is 16 residues. V trimming: 2 bases; J trimming: 10 bases; junction bases outside the gene matches: 11. CDR1 SGHVS and CDR2 FQNEAQ come from the germline V gene. The CDR3, as DNA: TGTGCCAGCAGCTTAAATCTAGCGGGAGTTGGCGGAGAGCAGTTCTTC. This translates into CASSLNLAGVGGEQFF.

V and J are TRBV5-1 and TRBJ2-1; 7 bases line up with TRBD2. Germline CDR1 reads SGHRS; CDR2 reads YFSETQ. The CDR3 spans 17 residues. V shed 4 bases and J 0 bases; nucleotides not matched to a gene: 10. CDR3: CASSLTTSASSYNEQFF. As DNA, the CDR3 is TGCGCCAGCAGCCTGACCACTAGCGCCAGCTCCTACAATGAGCAGTTCTTC.

This clonotype was counted a few times. V is TRBV10-3 and J is TRBJ2-7, with TRBD1 identical over 9 bases. The CDR3 length is 15 residues. Per germline, CDR1 ENHRY and CDR2 SYGVKD. After removal of 4 bases from V and 2 bases from J, the junction contained 6 bases not matched to a gene. CDR3 loop: CAISVAGQGPYEQYF. CDR3 nucleotides: TGTGCCATCAGTGTTGCGGGACAGGGCCCCTACGAGCAGTACTTC.

The chain couples TRBV3-1 to TRBJ1-2, with D uncertain. There are 13 residues in the CDR3. Germline assignment: CDR1 LGHDT and CDR2 YNNKEL (reference sequence). The V and J ends lost 1 base and 7 bases respectively, with 10 bases between them. The CDR3 bases are TGTGCCAGCAGCCAAGCTAGCAAGCTTGGCTACACCTTC. Amino acids: CASSQASKLGYTF.

The CDR3: CASSFGLAALYNEQFF. The DNA of the CDR3 is TGCGCCAGCAGCTTTGGTCTAGCCGCCCTCTACAATGAGCAGTTCTTC. The genes are TRBV5-1 and TRBJ2-1; possible D gene TRBD2, 5 bases. V dropped 2 bases and J dropped 3 bases, with 15 bases sitting between them. The CDR3 spans 16 residues. Looked up from germline, CDR1 is SGHRS and CDR2 is YFSETQ. Drawing the rest from reference TRBV5-1 and TRBJ2-1, the complete variable domain is KAGVTQTPRYLIKTRGQQVTLSCSPISGHRSVSWYQQTPGQGLQFLFEYFSETQRNKGNFPGRFSGRQFSNSRSEMNVSTLELGDSALYLCASSFGLAALYNEQFFGPGTRLTVL.

The rearrangement uses TRBV7-8 and TRBJ2-3; D is tentatively TRBD1 or TRBD2 (5 bases each). Germline CDR1 and CDR2: SGHVS and FQNEAQ. V lost 2 bases and J 8 bases, leaving 14 bases between the germline ends. CDR3 length equals 14 residues. CDR3 bases: TGTGCCAGCAGCTTACGACTCCTCGGGGCTACGCAGTATTTT. Translating gives CASSLRLLGATQYF.

The V gene is TRBV2, the J gene TRBJ2-1, with unresolved D. The CDR3 consists of 16 residues. Germline CDR1 and CDR2: SNHLY and FYNNEI. With 2 bases removed from V and 3 bases from J, the gap between germline ends came to 14 bases. This CDR3 reads CASSEFSGLVYNEQFF. The DNA for the CDR3 is TGTGCCAGCAGTGAATTCTCCGGGCTCGTCTACAATGAGCAGTTCTTC.